This TCR beta chain was captured by sequencing in a study of T-cell reconstitution after alpha-beta-depleted transplantation in children. TCRbeta library construction was performed incorporating unique molecular identifiers. One entry per CDR3 protein, called by TCRdb with MiXCR from the PCR reads. The sample lists 140,000 or so distinct CDR3 sequences, about 9% occurring once. The CDR3 consists of 13 residues. Overall study findings and caveats: T cells produced anew were the main source of T-cell counts and diversity one year after transplant. Where some patients showed high TCRbeta diversity at day 60, it came from recipient T cells and thymic progenitors that had survived. After transplant, at about two months, alpha-beta T cells were reportedly derived from several hundred expanded graft clones.

This clonotype showed up many times. Antigen unknown. This chain links TRBV21-1 with TRBJ2-1; the table calls TRBD2, which could not be checked here. TRBV21-1 is a documented pseudogene. This specimen consisted of PBMCs, mostly from graft donor cells, obtained 180 days after TCRalphabeta/CD19-depleted stem cell transplant. This receptor was taken from a female patient under 10 years old who had a stem cell transplant for congenital amegakaryocytic thrombocytopenia, so the T cells may come from the graft donor. CDR3 protein: CASSPSSHDEQFF. In nucleotides, the CDR3 is TGTGCCAGCAGCCCTTCTAGTCACGATGAGCAGTTCTTC.